Sequencing of this T cell receptor beta chain was carried out in a study of T cell responses to AZD1222 COVID-19 vaccine. General study findings and limits: The study sampled repertoires only after the peak T cell response. Close to half of all spike-specific TCRs reportedly target regions of the variants that are unmutated.

The CDR3 is 16 amino acids. Germline V gene data show CDR1 as MGHRA and CDR2 as YSYEKL. With V trimmed by 0 bases and J by 0 bases, 2 bases remained unmatched. Produced via immunoSEQ multiplex PCR; TCRdb's table is partial and in-frame only. The table shows tens of thousands of clones, with 70% to 90% occurring only once. This clone was found a few times. Its matching antigen is unknown. This specimen consisted of peripheral blood, obtained on day 0 of AZD1222 vaccination. The chain links TRBV4-1 to TRBJ1-5; the match to TRBD1 covers 7 bases. This clonotype originated in an adult in good health. This CDR3 is CASSQETGYSNQPQHF. DNA for the CDR3: TGCGCCAGCAGCCAAGAGACAGGGTATAGCAATCAGCCCCAGCATTTT.